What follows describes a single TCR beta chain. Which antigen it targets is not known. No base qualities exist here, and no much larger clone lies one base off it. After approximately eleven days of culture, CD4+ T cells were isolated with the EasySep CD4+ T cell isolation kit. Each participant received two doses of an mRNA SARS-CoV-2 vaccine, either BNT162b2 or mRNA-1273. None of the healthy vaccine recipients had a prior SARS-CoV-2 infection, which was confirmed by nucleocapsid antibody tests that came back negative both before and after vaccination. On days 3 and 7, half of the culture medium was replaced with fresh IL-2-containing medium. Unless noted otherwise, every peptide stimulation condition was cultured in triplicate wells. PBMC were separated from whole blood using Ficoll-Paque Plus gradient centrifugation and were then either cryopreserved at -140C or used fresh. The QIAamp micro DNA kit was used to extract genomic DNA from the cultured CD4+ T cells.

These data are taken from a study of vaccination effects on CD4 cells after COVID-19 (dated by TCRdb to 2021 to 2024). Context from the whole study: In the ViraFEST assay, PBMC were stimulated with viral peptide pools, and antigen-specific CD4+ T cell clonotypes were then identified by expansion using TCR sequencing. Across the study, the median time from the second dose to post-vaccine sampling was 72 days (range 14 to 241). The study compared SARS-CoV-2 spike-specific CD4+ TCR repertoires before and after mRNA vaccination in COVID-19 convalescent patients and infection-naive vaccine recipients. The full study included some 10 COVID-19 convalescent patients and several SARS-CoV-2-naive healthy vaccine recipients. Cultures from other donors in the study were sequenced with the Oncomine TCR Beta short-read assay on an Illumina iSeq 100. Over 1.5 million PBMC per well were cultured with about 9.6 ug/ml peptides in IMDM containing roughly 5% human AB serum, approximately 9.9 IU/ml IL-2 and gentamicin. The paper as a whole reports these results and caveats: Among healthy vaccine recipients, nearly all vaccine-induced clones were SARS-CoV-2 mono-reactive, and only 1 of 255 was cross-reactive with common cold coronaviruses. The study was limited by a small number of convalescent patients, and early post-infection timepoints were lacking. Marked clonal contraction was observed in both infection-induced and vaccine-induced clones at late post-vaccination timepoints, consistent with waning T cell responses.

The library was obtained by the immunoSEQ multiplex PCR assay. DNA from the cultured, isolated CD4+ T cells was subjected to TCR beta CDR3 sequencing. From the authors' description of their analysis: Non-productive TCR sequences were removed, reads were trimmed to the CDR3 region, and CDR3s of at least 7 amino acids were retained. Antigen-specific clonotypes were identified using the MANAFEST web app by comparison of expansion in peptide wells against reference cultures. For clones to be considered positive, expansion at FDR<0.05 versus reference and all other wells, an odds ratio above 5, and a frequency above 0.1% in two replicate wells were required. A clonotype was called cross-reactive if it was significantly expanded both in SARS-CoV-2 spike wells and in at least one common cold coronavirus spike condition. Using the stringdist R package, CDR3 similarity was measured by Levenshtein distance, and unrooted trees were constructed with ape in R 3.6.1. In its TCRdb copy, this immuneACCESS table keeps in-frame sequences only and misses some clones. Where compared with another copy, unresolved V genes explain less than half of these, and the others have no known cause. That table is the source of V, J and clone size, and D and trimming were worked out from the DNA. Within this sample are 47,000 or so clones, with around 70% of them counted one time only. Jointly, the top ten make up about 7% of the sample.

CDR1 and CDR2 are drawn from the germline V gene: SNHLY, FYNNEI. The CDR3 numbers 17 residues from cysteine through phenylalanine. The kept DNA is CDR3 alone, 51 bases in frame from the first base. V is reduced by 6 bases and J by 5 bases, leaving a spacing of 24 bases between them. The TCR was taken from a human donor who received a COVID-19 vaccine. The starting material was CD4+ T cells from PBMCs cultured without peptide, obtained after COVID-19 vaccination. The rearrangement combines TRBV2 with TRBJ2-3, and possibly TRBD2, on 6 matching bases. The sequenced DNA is TGTGCCAGCAGGCTTGGTGTGGGAGGAATTAAAGGAGATACGCAGTATTTT. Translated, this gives CASRLGVGGIKGDTQYF. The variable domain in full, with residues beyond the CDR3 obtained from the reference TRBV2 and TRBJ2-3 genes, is EPEVTQTPSHQVTQMGQEVILRCVPISNHLYFYWYRQILGQKVEFLVSFYNNEISEKSEIFDDQFSVERPDGSNFTLKIRSTKLEDSAMYFCASRLGVGGIKGDTQYFGPGTRLTVL.